The T cell receptor (beta chain) under discussion was sequenced for a study of blood T cells in healthy people across ages. The people who gave samples were healthy Caucasians from Russia, aged roughly 6 to 100. For the second PCR, which ran for roughly 6 to 12 cycles, a sample-barcoded 5' primer and a J-beta primer mix were used. Via MiXCR, TCRdb re-called the 5' RACE reads, giving one row per CDR3 protein. The table lists about 1.1 million distinct CDR3 sequences, 35% to 40% of them singletons. Trimming stripped 4 bases from V and 10 bases from J, with 13 bases between. This CDR3 has 13 residues. The germline V gene encodes CDR1 KGHDR and CDR2 SFDVKD.

This chain links TRBV24-1 with TRBJ2-1; D might be TRBD1 (6 bases). The TCR originated in a man between 18 and 35 years old in good health. Specimen: blood. The CDR3 DNA sequence: TGTGCCACCAGTGACCCGGACAGCCGGGAGCAGTTCTTC. The encoded protein is CATSDPDSREQFF.